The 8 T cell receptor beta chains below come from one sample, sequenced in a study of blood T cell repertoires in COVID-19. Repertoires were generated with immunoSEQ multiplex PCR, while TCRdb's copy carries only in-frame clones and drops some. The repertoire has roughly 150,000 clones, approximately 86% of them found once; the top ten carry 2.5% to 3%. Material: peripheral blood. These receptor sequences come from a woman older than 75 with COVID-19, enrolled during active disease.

The DNA for the CDR3 is TGTGCCAGCAGACAGGGGAATGGAAACACCATATATTTT. It is translated as CASRQGNGNTIYF. The rearrangement links TRBV28 to TRBJ1-3; 7 bases fit TRBD1. Looked up from germline, CDR1 is MDHEN and CDR2 is SYDVKM. V shed 6 bases and J 3 bases; nucleotides not matched to a gene: 2. The CDR3 is 13 residues long.

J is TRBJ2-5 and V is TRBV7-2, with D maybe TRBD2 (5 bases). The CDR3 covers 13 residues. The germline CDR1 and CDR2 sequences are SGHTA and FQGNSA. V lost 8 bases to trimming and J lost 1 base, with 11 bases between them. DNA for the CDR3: TGTGCCAGCGAGAGGGCGACCCAAGAGACCCAGTACTTC. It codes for CASERATQETQYF.

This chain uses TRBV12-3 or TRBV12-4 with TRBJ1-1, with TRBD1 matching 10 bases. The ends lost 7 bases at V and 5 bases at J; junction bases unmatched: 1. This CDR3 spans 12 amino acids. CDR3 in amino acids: CASMDRGTEAFF. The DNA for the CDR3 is TGTGCCAGCATGGACAGGGGGACTGAAGCTTTCTTT.

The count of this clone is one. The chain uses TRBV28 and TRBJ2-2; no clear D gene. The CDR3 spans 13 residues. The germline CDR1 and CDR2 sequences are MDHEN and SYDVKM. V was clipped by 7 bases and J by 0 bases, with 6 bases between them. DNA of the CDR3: TGTGCCAGCACTCAGGCGAACACCGGGGAGCTGTTTTTT. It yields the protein CASTQANTGELFF.

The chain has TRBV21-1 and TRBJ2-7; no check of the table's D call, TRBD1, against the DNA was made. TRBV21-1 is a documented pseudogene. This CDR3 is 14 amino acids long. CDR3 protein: CASSKVWGTYEQYF. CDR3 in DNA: TGTGCCAGCAGCAAAGTATGGGGGACATACGAGCAGTACTTC.

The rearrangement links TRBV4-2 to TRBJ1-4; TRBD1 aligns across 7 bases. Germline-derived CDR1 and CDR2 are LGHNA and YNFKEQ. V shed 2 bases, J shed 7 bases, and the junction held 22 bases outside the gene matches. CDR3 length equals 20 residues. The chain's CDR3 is CASSQRSGDSHRDSIEKLFF. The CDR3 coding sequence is TGTGCCAGCAGCCAAAGATCGGGGGATAGCCACCGGGACAGTATTGAAAAACTGTTTTTT.

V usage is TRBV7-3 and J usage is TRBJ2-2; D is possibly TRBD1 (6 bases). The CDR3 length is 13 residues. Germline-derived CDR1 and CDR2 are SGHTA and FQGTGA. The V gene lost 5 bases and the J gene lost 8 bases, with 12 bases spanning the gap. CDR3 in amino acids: CASSRDKVGELFF. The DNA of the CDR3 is TGTGCCAGCAGCAGGGACAAAGTAGGGGAGCTGTTTTTT.

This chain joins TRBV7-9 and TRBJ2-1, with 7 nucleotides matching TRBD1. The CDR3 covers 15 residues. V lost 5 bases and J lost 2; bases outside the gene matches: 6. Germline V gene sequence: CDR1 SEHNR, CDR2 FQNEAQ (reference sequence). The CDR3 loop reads CASSASGTAYNEQFF. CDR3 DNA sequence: TGTGCCAGCAGCGCCTCCGGGACAGCCTACAATGAGCAGTTCTTC.